This TCR beta chain was retrieved from a study of blood T cell repertoires in COVID-19. Authors' processing steps: Reference gene primer amplification in the assay estimated nucleated cell counts. Generated by immunoSEQ multiplex PCR, the TCRdb table keeps only in-frame clones and is missing some. The V and J calls and the clone size are those of that table, but D and trimming were determined from the DNA. The table records under 250,000 clones, about 88% of them present only once. Germline CDR1 is SGHKS and CDR2 is YYEKEE (reference sequence). Trimming removed 1 base at V and 8 bases at J, with 18 bases between. The CDR3 is 15 amino acids.

The sequenced material came from peripheral blood. The chain employs TRBV5-5 and TRBJ1-2; D remains unclear. This TCR derives from a middle-aged woman with acute or convalescent COVID-19. The CDR3 protein is CASSLWEGNARGYTF. The CDR3 DNA reads TGTGCCAGCAGCTTGTGGGAGGGAAATGCGCGCGGCTACACCTTC.